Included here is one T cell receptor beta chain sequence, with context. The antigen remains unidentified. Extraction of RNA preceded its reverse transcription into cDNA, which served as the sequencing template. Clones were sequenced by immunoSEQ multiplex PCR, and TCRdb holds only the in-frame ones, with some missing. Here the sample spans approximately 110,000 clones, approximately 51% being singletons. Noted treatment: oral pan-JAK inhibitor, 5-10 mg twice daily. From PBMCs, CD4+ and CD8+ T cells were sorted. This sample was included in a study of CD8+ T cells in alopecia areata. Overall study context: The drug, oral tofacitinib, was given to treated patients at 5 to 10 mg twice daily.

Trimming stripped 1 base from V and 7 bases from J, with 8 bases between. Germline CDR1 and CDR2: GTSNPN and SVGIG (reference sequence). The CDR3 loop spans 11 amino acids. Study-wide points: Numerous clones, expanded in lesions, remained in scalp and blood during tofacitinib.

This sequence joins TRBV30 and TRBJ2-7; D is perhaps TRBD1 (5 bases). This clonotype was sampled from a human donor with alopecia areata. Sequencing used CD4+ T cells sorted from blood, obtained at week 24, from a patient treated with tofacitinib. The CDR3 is CAWSEAGEQYF. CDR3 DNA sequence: TGTGCCTGGAGTGAGGCAGGGGAGCAGTACTTC.